What follows are 2 T cell receptor beta chains derived from one specimen sequenced in a study of blood T cell repertoires in COVID-19. The assay was immunoSEQ multiplex PCR, and TCRdb's table has in-frame clones only and misses some. The sample holds 120,000 to 150,000 clones, about 82% seen once. The material sequenced was peripheral blood. Every receptor here comes from a woman between 40 and 55 years old with active or convalescent COVID-19.

The CDR3 sequence: CASSLGRRGNTIYF. CDR3 bases: TGTGCCAGTAGCCTGGGCAGGAGGGGAAACACCATATATTTT. This chain connects TRBV19 to TRBJ1-3; D not resolved. The CDR3 is made up of 14 amino acids. V was clipped by 6 bases and J by 4 bases, with 13 bases between them. The germline gives CDR1 LNHDA, CDR2 SQIVND (reference sequence).

The chain couples TRBV2 to TRBJ1-1; TRBD1 matches at 8 bases. The V segment lost 5 bases and the J segment 4 bases; nucleotides outside the gene matches: 9. The CDR3 length is 15 residues. Germline CDR1 and CDR2: SNHLY and FYNNEI. The CDR3 nucleotides are TGTGCCAGCAGTCCCGGGACAGGATGGGGCACTGAAGCTTTCTTT. Translation: CASSPGTGWGTEAFF.